This T cell receptor beta chain was captured in a study of cytomegalovirus exposure and HLA in healthy donors. About the study: An earlier analysis identified approximately 120 million unique TCR beta sequences in approximately 190 million T cells. Study-wide points: Investigators reported 150 to 200 TCR beta chains as tied to cytomegalovirus. Per published accounts, TCR beta sequences correctly predicted the HLA-A and HLA-B alleles of most subjects.

This clone was counted only a few times. What it recognizes is unknown. PCR primers comprised 60 Vbeta and 13 Jbeta primers. Repertoires were generated with immunoSEQ multiplex PCR, while TCRdb's copy carries only in-frame clones and drops some. The sample includes about 190,000 clones, 84% of them seen just once. The ends lost 5 bases at V and 1 base at J; junction bases unmatched: 8. Germline values: CDR1 SGHDT, CDR2 YYEEEE. This CDR3 has 16 amino acids. The chain has TRBV5-6 and TRBJ2-1, with 8 bases identical to TRBD1. Sample: PBMCs. The TCR sequence derives from a boy between 10 and 17 years old in good health and CMV-seronegative. For the CDR3, the DNA is TGTGCCAGCAGAGCCCAGGGGGCAGAATCCTACAATGAGCAGTTCTTC. Translation: CASRAQGAESYNEQFF.